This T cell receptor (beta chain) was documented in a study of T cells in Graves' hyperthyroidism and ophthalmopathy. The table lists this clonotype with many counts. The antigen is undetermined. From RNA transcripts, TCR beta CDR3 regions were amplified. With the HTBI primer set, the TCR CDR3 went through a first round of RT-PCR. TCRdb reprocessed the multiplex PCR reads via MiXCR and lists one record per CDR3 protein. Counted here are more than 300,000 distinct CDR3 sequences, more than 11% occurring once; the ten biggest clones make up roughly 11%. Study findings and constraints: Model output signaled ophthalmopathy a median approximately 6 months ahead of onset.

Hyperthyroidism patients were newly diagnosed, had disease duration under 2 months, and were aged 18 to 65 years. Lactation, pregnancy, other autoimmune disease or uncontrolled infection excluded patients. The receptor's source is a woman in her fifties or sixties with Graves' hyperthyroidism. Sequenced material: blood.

CDR3 coding DNA: TGTGCCAGCAGTTTGGGGGCAGCTCATAACTATGGCTACACCTTC. It specifies CASSLGAAHNYGYTF. J is TRBJ1-2 and V is TRBV28, with D possibly being TRBD1 (6 bases). V lost 3 bases, J lost 1 base, and 12 bases lay in between. The CDR3 spans 15 residues. Germline V CDR1 and CDR2: MDHEN, SYDVKM.